Shown below are 10 T cell receptor beta chains from a single sample sequenced in a study of Ad26.COV2.S vaccination and SARS-CoV-2 variants. Specified treatment: around 19 received Ad26.COV2.S at low or high dose, single or two shots; about 5 received placebo; per-sample allocation not given. The study sampled participants on day 63 after the first vaccine or placebo injection. Using immunoSEQ multiplex PCR, the repertoire was profiled, and TCRdb retains in-frame clones only, with some absent. The profile shows roughly 450,000 clones, 80% to 95% of them singletons. The sequences come from peripheral blood, collected in a trial of Ad26.COV2.S vaccine versus placebo. Source of these receptors: a person between 18 and 65 years old who received the Ad26.COV2.S COVID-19 vaccine or a placebo.

This chain links TRBV2 with TRBJ2-6, with a tentative D call TRBD1 (5 bases). The CDR3 runs to 15 residues. V was clipped by 5 bases and J by 4 bases, with 12 bases between them. Per the germline V gene, CDR1 is SNHLY and CDR2 is FYNNEI. The CDR3 DNA reads TGTGCCAGCAGTATCAGGGTCGCCGGGGCCAACGTCCTGACTTTC. Translation gives CASSIRVAGANVLTF.

The chain is built from TRBV6-6 and TRBJ2-1; TRBD1 matches 8 bases. Per germline, CDR1 MNHNY and CDR2 SVGAGI (reference sequence). V gave up 7 bases and J gave up 2 bases; unmatched junction bases: 4. The CDR3 is 14 residues long. CDR3 nucleotide sequence: TGTGCCAGCAACCCAGGGGGCGCCTACAATGAGCAGTTCTTC. Translating gives CASNPGGAYNEQFF.

The gene calls are TRBV6-5 and TRBJ2-2, with a tentative D call TRBD1 (5 bases). The V end lost 7 bases, the J end lost 0 bases, and 12 bases lay between the germline ends. CDR1 is MNHEY, CDR2 SVGAGI, per germline. The CDR3 spans 15 residues. CDR3 sequence (DNA): TGTGCCAGCAATACAGGAGACACGAACACCGGGGAGCTGTTTTTT. It translates to CASNTGDTNTGELFF.

The chain links TRBV28 to TRBJ2-7; D is ambiguous. There are 13 residues in the CDR3. The V end was cut by 8 bases, the J end by 0 bases, with 11 bases between. Germline values: CDR1 MDHEN, CDR2 SYDVKM. The DNA of the CDR3 is TGTGCCAGCTTCTCACTGAGCTCCTACGAGCAGTACTTC. Residues: CASFSLSSYEQYF.

The V and J genes are TRBV6-2 or TRBV6-3 and TRBJ2-1; the match to TRBD1 covers 8 bases. The V and J ends lost 6 bases and 6 bases, in that order; junction bases with no gene match: 7. The CDR3 sequence is 14 residues long. Per the germline V gene, CDR1 is MNHEY and CDR2 is SVGEGT. The CDR3 DNA sequence: TGTGCCAGCAGCCGGGACAGGTCACTCAATGAGCAGTTCTTC. It yields the protein CASSRDRSLNEQFF.

The chain links TRBV12-3 or TRBV12-4 to TRBJ2-7, with 7 positions matching TRBD2. V was pared by 6 bases and J by 1 base, with 3 bases of the junction left unmatched. CDR3 size: 13 residues. The CDR3 here is CASSGGWSYEQYF. The CDR3 DNA reads as TGTGCCAGCAGCGGGGGGTGGTCCTACGAGCAGTACTTC.

The rearrangement links TRBV19 to TRBJ2-7; TRBD1 matches 8 bases. This CDR3 region has 15 residues. The germline V gene has CDR1 LNHDA and CDR2 SQIVND (reference sequence). V was pared by 5 bases and J by 4 bases, with 10 bases of the junction left unmatched. The CDR3 sequence: CASSFGQGASYEQYF. CDR3 sequence (DNA): TGTGCCAGTAGTTTCGGGCAGGGGGCGTCGTACGAGCAGTACTTC.

The chain has TRBV30 and TRBJ2-7; 8 bases line up with TRBD1. CDR1 and CDR2 from the germline V gene are GTSNPN and SVGIG (reference sequence). The CDR3 is 13 amino acids. V lost 2 bases and J lost 6; bases outside the gene matches: 6. The CDR3: CAWSRTGGSEQYF. The CDR3 coding sequence is TGTGCCTGGAGTCGAACAGGGGGAAGCGAGCAGTACTTC. Together with reference TRBV30 and TRBJ2-7, the CDR3 gives the full variable domain: SQTIHQWPATLVQPVGSPLSLECTVEGTSNPNLYWYRQAAGRGLQLLFYSVGIGQISSEVPQNLSASRPQDRQFILSSKKLLLSDSGFYLCAWSRTGGSEQYFGPGTRLTVT.

A remark on this clone: One end of the junction is discordant with germline, which a read error may explain. The V call is TRBV7-7, the J call TRBJ2-5; the match to TRBD1 covers 7 bases. Germline CDR1 and CDR2: SSHAT and FNYEAQ (reference sequence). This CDR3 contains 17 residues. CDR3 coding DNA: TGTGCTAGCAGCTTCATCCCGTCAGGGGGAGTTCAAGAGACCCAGTACTTC. Protein: CASSFIPSGGVQETQYF.

This chain joins TRBV28 and TRBJ2-7; D gene unclear. The CDR3 runs to 13 residues. V was cut by 2 bases and J by 6 bases, with 11 bases left in between. CDR1 and CDR2 (germline): MDHEN, SYDVKM. The CDR3 here is CASSLGLAGEQYF. For the CDR3, the DNA is TGTGCCAGCAGTTTAGGGTTAGCCGGCGAGCAGTACTTC.